Presented here are 26 T cell receptor beta chains from one specimen sequenced in a study of CD8 T cells in Susac syndrome. Random hexamers were used to reverse transcribe roughly 0.5 to 1 ug of RNA. TCRdb analysed the immunoSEQ multiplex PCR reads with MiXCR anew, one entry per CDR3 protein. This sample carries roughly 120,000 distinct CDR3 sequences, roughly 94% of them seen once, and the ten largest clones take over 0.1%. Material for sequencing was CD4+ T cells from PBMCs. The source of these receptors is a human donor with multiple sclerosis.

V is TRBV15 and J is TRBJ2-7; 7 bases align to TRBD1. The ends lost 2 bases at V and 7 bases at J; junction bases unmatched: 8. The CDR3 sequence is 14 residues long. The germline gives CDR1 LNHNV, CDR2 YYDKDF (reference sequence). The CDR3 sequence: CATSRRTTGKEQYF. Written as DNA, the CDR3 is TGTGCCACCAGCAGACGAACGACAGGGAAAGAGCAGTACTTC.

This chain joins TRBV20-1 and TRBJ2-5; D uncertain. The CDR3 length is 12 residues. Trimming removed 0 bases at V and 2 bases at J, with 4 bases between. Germline CDR1 and CDR2: DFQATT and SNEGSKA (reference sequence). Written as DNA, the CDR3 is TGCAGTGCTAGAGAGGTACAAGAGACCCAGTACTTC. This encodes CSAREVQETQYF.

The chain has TRBV27 and TRBJ1-2, with D perhaps matching TRBD1 (6 bases). Germline CDR1 MNHEY, CDR2 SMNVEV (reference sequence). The germline V and J ends were trimmed by 3 bases and 8 bases, with 13 bases remaining between them. CDR3 size: 13 residues. The CDR3 coding sequence is TGTGCCAGCAGTTTGGCAGGGGCTAGAGGCTACACCTTC. Protein product: CASSLAGARGYTF.

V is TRBV20-1 and J is TRBJ2-5; D is unclear. The CDR3 loop spans 14 amino acids. The germline gives CDR1 DFQATT, CDR2 SNEGSKA (reference sequence). V was pared by 4 bases and J by 0 bases, with 12 bases between. The CDR3 reads CSATTTLYQETQYF. The CDR3 coding sequence is TGCAGTGCTACGACAACACTGTACCAAGAGACCCAGTACTTC.

The chain is built from TRBV4-2 and TRBJ2-3, with 11 positions matching TRBD1. V lost 3 bases and J lost 0; bases outside the gene matches: 5. Germline loops: CDR1 LGHNA, CDR2 YNFKEQ. The CDR3 totals 17 residues. CDR3 nucleotide sequence: TGTGCCAGCAGCCAGACCGGGACAGGGGGTAGCACAGATACGCAGTATTTT. It translates to CASSQTGTGGSTDTQYF.

The V and J genes are TRBV12-3 or TRBV12-4 and TRBJ1-5; 11 nucleotides match TRBD1. V trimming: 6 bases; J trimming: 1 base; junction bases outside the gene matches: 2. The CDR3 covers 15 residues. DNA of the CDR3: TGTGCCAGCAGGTGGGACAGGGGGAGCAATCAGCCCCAGCATTTT. Protein sequence: CASRWDRGSNQPQHF.

The V and J genes are TRBV20-1 and TRBJ1-2; D gene ambiguous. CDR3 length: 15 amino acids. The germline gives CDR1 DFQATT, CDR2 SNEGSKA (reference sequence). The ends were cut back, 3 bases at V and 3 bases at J, with 17 bases in the middle. The CDR3 loop reads CSASPLVRPDYGYTF. CDR3 in DNA: TGCAGTGCTAGTCCCTTGGTGCGACCTGACTATGGCTACACCTTC.

The rearrangement links TRBV5-1 to TRBJ1-6; possible D gene TRBD1, 5 bases. V was shortened by 4 bases and J by 7 bases, with 15 bases between the two germline ends. This CDR3 has 15 residues. Germline lookup yields CDR1 SGHRS and CDR2 YFSETQ. CDR3 sequence (DNA): TGCGCCAGCAGCCCAGTGACGCGGGACAATTCACCCCTCCACTTT. It yields the protein CASSPVTRDNSPLHF.

CDR3 bases: TGTGCCAGTAGTATTGCTTGGGGCACTGAAGCTTTCTTT. Translating it yields CASSIAWGTEAFF. This chain links TRBV19 with TRBJ1-1; unclear D gene. The V end was cut by 3 bases, the J end by 4 bases, with 9 bases between. CDR3 length: 13 amino acids. Germline CDR1 LNHDA, CDR2 SQIVND (reference sequence).

V gene TRBV15 combines with J gene TRBJ2-1; TRBD1 is a possible D gene (5 bases). CDR1 is LNHNV and CDR2 is YYDKDF in the germline V gene (reference sequence). CDR3 size: 17 residues. Trimming took 0 bases from V and 10 from J, leaving 22 bases between them. The CDR3 reads CATSRDPPGAAVWEQFF. In nucleotides, the CDR3 is TGTGCCACCAGCAGAGACCCACCTGGGGCCGCCGTGTGGGAGCAGTTCTTC.

This clonotype appeared once. The chain joins TRBV19 to TRBJ2-7; 8 nucleotides match TRBD2. Per the germline V gene, CDR1 is LNHDA and CDR2 is SQIVND (reference sequence). The V segment lost 6 bases and the J segment 7 bases; nucleotides outside the gene matches: 5. The CDR3 length is 12 residues. The CDR3 nucleotides are TGTGCCAGTAGCTTCTTAGCGGGGGAGCAGTACTTC. Its translation is CASSFLAGEQYF.

On this clonotype itself: The germline gene is not matched at one end of the junction; a read error may be the cause. V is TRBV6-1 and J is TRBJ1-1, with no clear D. Germline V CDR1 and CDR2: MNHNS, SASEGT. The CDR3 spans 15 residues. The DNA of the CDR3 is TGTGCCAGCAGGGAAGCCGGACGGACGAACACTGAAGCTTTCTTT. Residues: CASREAGRTNTEAFF.

The chain joins TRBV5-1 to TRBJ1-5; D is ambiguous. This CDR3 is 14 amino acids long. V was trimmed by 2 bases and J by 0 bases, leaving 6 bases between them. Germline CDR1 reads SGHRS; CDR2 reads YFSETQ. The CDR3 is CASSFDGSNQPQHF. The CDR3 bases are TGCGCCAGCAGCTTTGACGGTAGCAATCAGCCCCAGCATTTT. The full variable domain, rest sourced from reference TRBV5-1 and TRBJ1-5, is KAGVTQTPRYLIKTRGQQVTLSCSPISGHRSVSWYQQTPGQGLQFLFEYFSETQRNKGNFPGRFSGRQFSNSRSEMNVSTLELGDSALYLCASSFDGSNQPQHFGDGTRLSIL.

V usage is TRBV29-1 and J usage is TRBJ1-1, with D perhaps matching TRBD1 (6 bases). Germline CDR1 reads SQVTM; CDR2 reads ANQGSEA. Trimming cost V 5 bases and J 6 bases, with 25 bases left between them. There are 16 residues in the CDR3. This chain's CDR3 is CSVSGPGANLGAEAFF. The CDR3 DNA follows: TGCAGCGTTTCCGGGCCGGGGGCCAACCTAGGAGCTGAAGCTTTCTTT. The full variable domain, its missing parts supplied by reference TRBV29-1 and TRBJ1-1, is SAVISQKPSRDICQRGTSLTIQCQVDSQVTMMFWYRQQPGQSLTLIATANQGSEATYESGFVIDKFPISRPNLTFSTLTVSNMSPEDSSIYLCSVSGPGANLGAEAFFGQGTRLTVV.

The sample holds one count of this clonotype. V usage is TRBV24-1 and J usage is TRBJ2-1, with 8 bases fitting TRBD1. This CDR3 contains 19 residues. J gave up 0 bases and V 4 bases, and 13 bases lay outside the gene matches. In germline, CDR1 is KGHDR, CDR2 SFDVKD. The chain's CDR3 is CATSEKTGAEGSSYNEQFF. The DNA for the CDR3 is TGTGCCACCAGTGAGAAGACAGGGGCCGAGGGATCCTCCTACAATGAGCAGTTCTTC.

The chain links TRBV2 to TRBJ2-1, with D unclear. The CDR3 length is 12 residues. Per the germline V gene, CDR1 is SNHLY and CDR2 is FYNNEI. With 2 bases removed from V and 8 bases from J, the gap between germline ends came to 7 bases. The CDR3 is CASSENTHEQFF. The DNA for the CDR3 is TGTGCCAGCAGTGAAAATACCCATGAGCAGTTCTTC.

This chain joins TRBV7-9 and TRBJ1-2; TRBD1 matches at 7 bases. From germline, CDR1 is SEHNR and CDR2 FQNEAQ (reference sequence). The CDR3 is 15 residues long. The trim removed 5 bases at V and 2 bases at J, leaving 8 bases unmatched. The CDR3 bases are TGTGCCAGCAGCCTTGGGACAGCCGGAAACTATGGCTACACCTTC. It encodes CASSLGTAGNYGYTF.

V usage is TRBV20-1 and J usage is TRBJ1-2; D ambiguous. Trimming shortened V by 3 bases and J by 6 bases, and 8 bases separated the two germline ends. Germline V CDR1 and CDR2: DFQATT, SNEGSKA (reference sequence). The CDR3 totals 11 residues. The CDR3 nucleotides are TGCAGTGCTAGTCGGGGTGATGGCTACACCTTC. This gives the protein CSASRGDGYTF.

The CDR3 here is CASSPRGGANTGELFF. The CDR3 coding sequence is TGTGCCAGCAGCCCCCGTGGGGGTGCGAACACCGGGGAGCTGTTTTTT. This chain uses TRBV7-9 with TRBJ2-2, with D perhaps being TRBD1 or TRBD2 (5 bases each). The CDR3 totals 16 residues. Trimming cost V 5 bases and J 0 bases, with 13 bases left between them. Per the germline V gene, CDR1 is SEHNR and CDR2 is FQNEAQ (reference sequence).

This clonotype was recorded only once. The chain joins TRBV20-1 to TRBJ2-5; no reliable D call. Trimming removed 5 bases from V and 5 bases from J, with 6 bases in between. The CDR3 runs 10 residues. CDR1 DFQATT and CDR2 SNEGSKA come from the germline V gene (reference sequence). The CDR3 protein is CSAFDETQYF. CDR3 sequence (DNA): TGCAGTGCTTTTGACGAGACCCAGTACTTC.

The chain employs TRBV6-5 and TRBJ1-4; a possible D gene is TRBD1 (6 bases). The V gene's germline CDR1 is MNHEY and CDR2 SVGAGI. The CDR3 runs to 18 residues. V was shortened by 2 bases and J by 0 bases, with 16 bases between the two germline ends. The CDR3 loop reads CASSYVRTDLATNEKLFF. CDR3 coding DNA: TGTGCCAGCAGTTACGTCAGGACAGACCTTGCAACTAATGAAAAACTGTTTTTT.

The chain couples TRBV18 to TRBJ2-5; 7 nucleotides align to TRBD1. CDR1 is KGHSH, CDR2 LQKENI, per germline. V lost 7 bases to trimming and J lost 1 base; unmatched junction nucleotides: 3. CDR3 size: 13 residues. Written as DNA, the CDR3 is TGTGCCAGCTTAGGACAGGTCCAAGAGACCCAGTACTTC. Its translation: CASLGQVQETQYF.

The gene calls are TRBV4-1 and TRBJ1-1; tentative D call: TRBD1 (5 bases). Germline V CDR1 and CDR2: MGHRA, YSYEKL. The germline V and J ends were trimmed by 0 bases and 1 base, with 18 bases remaining between them. The CDR3 runs 18 residues. CDR3 sequence reads: CASSQEGGSGRANTEAFF. As DNA, the CDR3 is TGCGCCAGCAGCCAAGAGGGGGGGTCTGGACGGGCGAACACTGAAGCTTTCTTT.

This chain connects TRBV29-1 to TRBJ2-3; no definite D call. CDR3 length equals 10 residues. The V gene's germline CDR1 is SQVTM and CDR2 ANQGSEA. Trimming shortened V by 7 bases and J by 6 bases, and 8 bases separated the two germline ends. The CDR3 spells CSGSSDTQYF. As DNA, the CDR3 is TGCAGCGGGAGCTCGGATACGCAGTATTTT.

This clonotype has only one observation. CDR3 residues: CASSQLQGTSPLHF. DNA for the CDR3: TGTGCCAGCAGCCAATTACAGGGAACTTCACCCCTCCACTTT. This sequence joins TRBV3-1 and TRBJ1-6, with D tentatively TRBD1 (6 bases). The CDR3 spans 14 residues. CDR1 and CDR2 from the germline V gene are LGHDT and YNNKEL (reference sequence). The V end was cut by 2 bases, the J end by 9 bases, with 11 bases between.

The rearrangement uses TRBV3-1 and TRBJ1-5; TRBD1 agrees at 9 bases. The CDR3 contains 14 residues. Per germline, CDR1 LGHDT and CDR2 YNNKEL (reference sequence). Losses at the gene ends were 5 bases for V and 7 bases for J; bases not matched to a gene: 6. DNA of the CDR3: TGTGCCAGCAGCTGGGGACAGGGAGTGCAGCCCCAGCATTTT. Translation: CASSWGQGVQPQHF.